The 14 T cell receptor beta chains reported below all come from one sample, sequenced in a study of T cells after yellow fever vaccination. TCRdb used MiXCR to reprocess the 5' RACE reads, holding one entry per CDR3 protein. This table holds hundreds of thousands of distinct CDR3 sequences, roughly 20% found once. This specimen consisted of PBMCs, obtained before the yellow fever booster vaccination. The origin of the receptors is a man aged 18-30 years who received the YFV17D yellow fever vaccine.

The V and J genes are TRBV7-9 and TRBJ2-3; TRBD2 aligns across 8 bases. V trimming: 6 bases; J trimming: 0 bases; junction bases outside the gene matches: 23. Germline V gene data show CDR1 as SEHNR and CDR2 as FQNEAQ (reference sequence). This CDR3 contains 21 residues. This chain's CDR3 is CASSTAGPGAGASGSTDTQYF. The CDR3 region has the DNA TGTGCCAGCAGTACCGCCGGACCCGGAGCGGGGGCATCCGGGAGCACAGATACGCAGTATTTT.

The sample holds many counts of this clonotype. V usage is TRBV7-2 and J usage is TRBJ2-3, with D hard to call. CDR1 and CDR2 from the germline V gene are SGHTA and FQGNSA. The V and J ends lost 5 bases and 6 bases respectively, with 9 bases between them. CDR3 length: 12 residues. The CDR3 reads CASSRNRDTQYF. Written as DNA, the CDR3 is TGTGCCAGCAGCCGTAATAGGGATACGCAGTATTTT. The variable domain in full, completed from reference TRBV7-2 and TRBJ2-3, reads GAGVSQSPSNKVTEKGKDVELRCDPISGHTALYWYRQSLGQGLEFLIYFQGNSAPDKSGLPSDRFSAERTGGSVSTLTIQRTQQEDSAVYLCASSRNRDTQYFGPGTRLTVL.

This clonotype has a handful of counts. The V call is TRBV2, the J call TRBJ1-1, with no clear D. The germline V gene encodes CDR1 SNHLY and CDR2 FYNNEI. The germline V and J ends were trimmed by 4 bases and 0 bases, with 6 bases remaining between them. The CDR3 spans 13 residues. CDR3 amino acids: CASSASMNTEAFF. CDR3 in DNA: TGTGCCAGCAGTGCTAGTATGAACACTGAAGCTTTCTTT.

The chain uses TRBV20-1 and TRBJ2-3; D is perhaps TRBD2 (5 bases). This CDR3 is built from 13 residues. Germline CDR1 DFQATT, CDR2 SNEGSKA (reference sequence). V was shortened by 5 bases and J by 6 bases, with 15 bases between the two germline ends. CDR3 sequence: CSAHLARADTQYF. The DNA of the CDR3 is TGCAGTGCTCATTTAGCGCGGGCGGATACGCAGTATTTT.

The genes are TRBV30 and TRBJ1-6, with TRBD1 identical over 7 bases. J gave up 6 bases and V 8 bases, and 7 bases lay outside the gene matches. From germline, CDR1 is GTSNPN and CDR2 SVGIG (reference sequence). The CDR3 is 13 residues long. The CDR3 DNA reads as TGTGCCCGACGGGCAGGGGGTAATTCACCCCTCCACTTT. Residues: CARRAGGNSPLHF.

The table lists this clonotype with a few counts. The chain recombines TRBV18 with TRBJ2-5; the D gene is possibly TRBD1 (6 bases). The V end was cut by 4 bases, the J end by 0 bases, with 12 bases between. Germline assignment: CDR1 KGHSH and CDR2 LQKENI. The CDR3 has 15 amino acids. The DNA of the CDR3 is TGTGCCAGCTCACGAGGACAGAGGTACCAAGAGACCCAGTACTTC. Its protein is CASSRGQRYQETQYF.

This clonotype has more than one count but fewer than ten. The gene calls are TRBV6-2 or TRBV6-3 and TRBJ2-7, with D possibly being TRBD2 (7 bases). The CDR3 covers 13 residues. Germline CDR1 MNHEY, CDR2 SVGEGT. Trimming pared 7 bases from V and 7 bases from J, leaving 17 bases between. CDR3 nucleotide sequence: TGTGCCAGCAAAATGGCGGGGGCCGATGAGCAGTACGTC. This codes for CASKMAGADEQYV.

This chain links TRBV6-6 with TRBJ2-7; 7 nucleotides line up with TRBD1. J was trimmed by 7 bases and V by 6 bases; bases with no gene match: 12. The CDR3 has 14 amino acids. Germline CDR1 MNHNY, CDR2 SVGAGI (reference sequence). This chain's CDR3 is CASSPARQGGEQYF. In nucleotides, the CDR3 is TGTGCCAGCAGCCCCGCTCGACAGGGTGGGGAGCAGTACTTC.

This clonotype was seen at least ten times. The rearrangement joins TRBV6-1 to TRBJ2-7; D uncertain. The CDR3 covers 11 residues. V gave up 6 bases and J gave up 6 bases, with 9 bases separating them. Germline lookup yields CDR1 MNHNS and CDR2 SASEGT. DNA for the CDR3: TGTGCCAGCAGCCCTCGGACCGAGCAGTACGTC. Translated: CASSPRTEQYV.

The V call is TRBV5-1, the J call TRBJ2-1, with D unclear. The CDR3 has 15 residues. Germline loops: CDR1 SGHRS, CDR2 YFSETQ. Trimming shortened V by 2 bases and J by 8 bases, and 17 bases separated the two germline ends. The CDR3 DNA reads TGCGCCAGCAGCTTAGAGTTTACCGGTCGGGATGAGCAGTTCTTC. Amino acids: CASSLEFTGRDEQFF.

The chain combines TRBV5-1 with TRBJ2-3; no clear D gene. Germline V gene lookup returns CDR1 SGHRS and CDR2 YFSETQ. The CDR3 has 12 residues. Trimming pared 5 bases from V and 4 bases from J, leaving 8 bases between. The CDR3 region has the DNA TGCGCCAGCAGGATGGAGTCAGATACGCAGTATTTT. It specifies CASRMESDTQYF.

CDR3 loop: CASSLSGGGVTKNIQYF. CDR3 DNA sequence: TGTGCCAGCAGTTTAAGTGGCGGGGGGGTTACCAAAAACATTCAGTACTTC. The chain is built from TRBV27 and TRBJ2-4; the match to TRBD2 covers 9 bases. CDR3 length: 17 amino acids. CDR1 is MNHEY, CDR2 SMNVEV, per germline (reference sequence). The V and J ends lost 2 bases and 2 bases, in that order; junction bases with no gene match: 7.

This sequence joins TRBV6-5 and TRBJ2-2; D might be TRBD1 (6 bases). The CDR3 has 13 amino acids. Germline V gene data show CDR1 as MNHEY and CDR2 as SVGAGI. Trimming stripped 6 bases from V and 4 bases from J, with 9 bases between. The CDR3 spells CASSVGATGELFF. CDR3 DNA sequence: TGTGCCAGCAGCGTGGGGGCCACCGGGGAGCTGTTTTTT.

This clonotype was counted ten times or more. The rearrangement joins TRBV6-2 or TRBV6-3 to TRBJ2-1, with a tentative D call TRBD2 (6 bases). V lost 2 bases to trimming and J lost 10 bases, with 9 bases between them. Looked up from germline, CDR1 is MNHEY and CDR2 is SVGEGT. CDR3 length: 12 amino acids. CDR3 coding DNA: TGTGCCAGCAGTTACGTGCGGGGAGAGCAGTTCTTC. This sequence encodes CASSYVRGEQFF.